The clone carrying this T cell receptor (beta chain) was counted at least ten times. The PBMCs were taken from more than 8 ml of fresh peripheral blood. This sample stems from a study of T cells in Graves' hyperthyroidism and ophthalmopathy. Amplification of TCR beta CDR3 regions used RNA as the template. TCR CDR3 underwent first-round RT-PCR with the HTBI primer set. TCRdb processed the multiplex PCR reads anew with MiXCR; each CDR3 protein has one entry. The sample holds some 490,000 distinct CDR3 sequences; around 16% are singletons and the top ten take approximately 32%. V was pared by 6 bases and J by 3 bases, with 4 bases of the junction left unmatched. This CDR3 is 13 amino acids long.

This TCR derives from a woman in her twenties or thirties with Graves' ophthalmopathy. This chain connects TRBV12-3 or TRBV12-4 to TRBJ2-7, with TRBD1 matching over 8 bases. The sequenced material came from blood. CDR3 amino acids: CASSFGQGYEQYF. The CDR3 nucleotides are TGTGCCAGCAGCTTCGGACAGGGCTACGAGCAGTACTTC.